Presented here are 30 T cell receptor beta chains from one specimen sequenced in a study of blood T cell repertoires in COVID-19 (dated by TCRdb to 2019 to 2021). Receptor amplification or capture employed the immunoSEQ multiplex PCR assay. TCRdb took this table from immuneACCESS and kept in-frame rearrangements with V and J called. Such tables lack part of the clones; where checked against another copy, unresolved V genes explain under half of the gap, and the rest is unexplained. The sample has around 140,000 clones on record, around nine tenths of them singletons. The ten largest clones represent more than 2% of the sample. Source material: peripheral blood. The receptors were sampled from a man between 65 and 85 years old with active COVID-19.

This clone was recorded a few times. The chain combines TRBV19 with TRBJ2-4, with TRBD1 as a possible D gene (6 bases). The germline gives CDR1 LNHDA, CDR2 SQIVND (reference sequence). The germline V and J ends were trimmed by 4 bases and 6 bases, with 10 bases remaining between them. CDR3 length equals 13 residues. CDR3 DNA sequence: TGTGCCAGTAGTACTGGACAGATAAACATTCAGTACTTC. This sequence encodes CASSTGQINIQYF.

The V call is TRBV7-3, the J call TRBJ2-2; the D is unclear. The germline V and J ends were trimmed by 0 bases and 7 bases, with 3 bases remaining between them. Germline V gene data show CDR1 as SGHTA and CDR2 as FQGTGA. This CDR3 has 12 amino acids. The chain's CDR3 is CASSLTHGELFF. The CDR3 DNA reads TGTGCCAGCAGCTTAACCCACGGGGAGCTGTTTTTT.

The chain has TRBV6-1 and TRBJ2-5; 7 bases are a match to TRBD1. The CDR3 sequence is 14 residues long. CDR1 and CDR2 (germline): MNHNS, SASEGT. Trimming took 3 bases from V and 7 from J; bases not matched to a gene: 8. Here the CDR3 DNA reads TGTGCCAGCAGTGACGGAGCAGGGGACAGGACCCAGTACTTC. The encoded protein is CASSDGAGDRTQYF.

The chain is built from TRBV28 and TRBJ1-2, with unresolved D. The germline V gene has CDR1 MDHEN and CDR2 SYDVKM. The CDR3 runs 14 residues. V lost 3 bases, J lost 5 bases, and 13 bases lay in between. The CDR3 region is CASSFRTAGYGYTF. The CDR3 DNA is TGTGCCAGCAGTTTCAGGACGGCGGGGTATGGCTACACCTTC.

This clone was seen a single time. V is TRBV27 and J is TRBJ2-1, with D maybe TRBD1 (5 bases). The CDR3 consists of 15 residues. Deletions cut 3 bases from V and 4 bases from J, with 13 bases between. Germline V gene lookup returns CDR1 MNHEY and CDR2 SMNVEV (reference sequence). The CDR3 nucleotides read TGTGCCAGCAGTTTTGCAGGGCAAACTTACAATGAGCAGTTCTTC. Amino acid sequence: CASSFAGQTYNEQFF.

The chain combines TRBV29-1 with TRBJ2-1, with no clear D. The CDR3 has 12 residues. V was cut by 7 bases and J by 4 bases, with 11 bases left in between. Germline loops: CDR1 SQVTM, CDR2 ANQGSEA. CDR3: CSGSLLYNEQFF. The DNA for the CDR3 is TGCAGCGGGTCACTCCTTTACAATGAGCAGTTCTTC.

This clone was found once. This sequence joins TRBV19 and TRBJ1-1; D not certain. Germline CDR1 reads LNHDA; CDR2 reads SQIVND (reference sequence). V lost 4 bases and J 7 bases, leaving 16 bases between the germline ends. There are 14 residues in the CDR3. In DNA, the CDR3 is TGTGCCAGTAGTAAGGACCCGTGGAGGGATGAAGCTTTCTTT. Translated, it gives CASSKDPWRDEAFF. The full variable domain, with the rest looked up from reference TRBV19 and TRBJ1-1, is DGGITQSPKYLFRKEGQNVTLSCEQNLNHDAMYWYRQDPGQGLRLIYYSQIVNDFQKGDIAEGYSVSREKKESFPLTVTSAQKNPTAFYLCASSKDPWRDEAFFGQGTRLTVV.

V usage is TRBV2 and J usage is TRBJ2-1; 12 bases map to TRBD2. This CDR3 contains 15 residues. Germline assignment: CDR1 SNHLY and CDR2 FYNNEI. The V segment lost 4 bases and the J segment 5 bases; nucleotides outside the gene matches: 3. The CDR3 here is CASSGGLAGNNEQFF. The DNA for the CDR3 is TGTGCCAGCAGTGGGGGACTAGCGGGCAACAATGAGCAGTTCTTC.

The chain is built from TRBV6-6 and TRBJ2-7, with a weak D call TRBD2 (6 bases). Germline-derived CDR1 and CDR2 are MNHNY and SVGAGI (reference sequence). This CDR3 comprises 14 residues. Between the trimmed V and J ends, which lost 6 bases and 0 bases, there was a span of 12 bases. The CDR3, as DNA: TGTGCCAGCAGGCTAGCGTCGAGCTCCTACGAGCAGTACTTC. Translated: CASRLASSSYEQYF.

CDR3 amino acids: CASSPGPTAVNEKLFF. The DNA for the CDR3 is TGCGCCAGCAGCCCGGGCCCGACAGCAGTTAATGAAAAACTGTTTTTT. The rearrangement uses TRBV4-1 and TRBJ1-4; D perhaps matches TRBD1 (5 bases). This CDR3 spans 16 amino acids. The germline V gene encodes CDR1 MGHRA and CDR2 YSYEKL. Trimming took off 4 bases at V and 4 bases at J, with 16 bases between the two ends.

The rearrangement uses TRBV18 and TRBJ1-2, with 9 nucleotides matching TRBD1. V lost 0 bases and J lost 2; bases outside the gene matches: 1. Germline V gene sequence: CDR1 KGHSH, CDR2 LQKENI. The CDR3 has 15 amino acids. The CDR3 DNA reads TGTGCCAGCTCACCACCCACAGGGGGCAACTATGGCTACACCTTC. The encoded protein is CASSPPTGGNYGYTF.

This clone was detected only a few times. The CDR3 sequence: CASRRQANYGYTF. Here the CDR3 DNA reads TGTGCCAGCAGGCGACAGGCCAACTATGGCTACACCTTC. The V and J genes are TRBV2 and TRBJ1-2; D is perhaps TRBD1 (6 bases). Germline V gives CDR1 SNHLY, CDR2 FYNNEI. The CDR3 runs to 13 residues. Trimming removed 6 bases at V and 2 bases at J, with 10 bases between.

CDR3 sequence (DNA): TGCGCCAGCAGTGTGGTAGCGGGAGCTGTCGACGAGCAGTACTTC. Its translation is CASSVVAGAVDEQYF. The rearrangement uses TRBV10-1 and TRBJ2-7; 9 bases are shared with TRBD2. The CDR3 length is 15 residues. Germline V gives CDR1 WNHNN, CDR2 SYGVQD (reference sequence). The V and J ends lost 4 bases and 5 bases, in that order; junction bases with no gene match: 9.

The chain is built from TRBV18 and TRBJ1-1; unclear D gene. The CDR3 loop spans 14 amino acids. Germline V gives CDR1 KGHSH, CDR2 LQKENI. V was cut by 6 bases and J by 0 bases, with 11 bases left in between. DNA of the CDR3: TGTGCCAGCTCCTCCCCCACAGTGAACACTGAAGCTTTCTTT. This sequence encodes CASSSPTVNTEAFF.

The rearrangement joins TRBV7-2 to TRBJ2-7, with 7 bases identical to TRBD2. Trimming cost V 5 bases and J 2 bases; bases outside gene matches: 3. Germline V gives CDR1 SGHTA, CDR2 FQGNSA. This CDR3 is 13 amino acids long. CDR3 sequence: CASSVGLTYEQYF. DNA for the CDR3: TGTGCCAGCAGCGTGGGACTAACCTACGAGCAGTACTTC. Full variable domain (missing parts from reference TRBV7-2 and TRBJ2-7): GAGVSQSPSNKVTEKGKDVELRCDPISGHTALYWYRQSLGQGLEFLIYFQGNSAPDKSGLPSDRFSAERTGGSVSTLTIQRTQQEDSAVYLCASSVGLTYEQYFGPGTRLTVT.

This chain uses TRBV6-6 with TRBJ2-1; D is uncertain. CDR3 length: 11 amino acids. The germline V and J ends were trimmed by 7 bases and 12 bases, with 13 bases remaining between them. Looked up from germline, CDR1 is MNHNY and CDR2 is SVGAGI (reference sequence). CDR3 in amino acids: CASTGLAAQFF. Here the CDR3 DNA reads TGTGCCAGCACCGGCCTGGCGGCGCAGTTCTTC.

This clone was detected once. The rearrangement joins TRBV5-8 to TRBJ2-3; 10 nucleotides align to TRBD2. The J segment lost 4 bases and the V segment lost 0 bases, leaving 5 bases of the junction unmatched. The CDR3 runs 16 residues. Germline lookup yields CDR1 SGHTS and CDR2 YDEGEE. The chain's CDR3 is CASSLVAAGGADTQYF. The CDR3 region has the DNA TGTGCCAGCAGCTTGGTCGCAGCGGGAGGGGCAGATACGCAGTATTTT.

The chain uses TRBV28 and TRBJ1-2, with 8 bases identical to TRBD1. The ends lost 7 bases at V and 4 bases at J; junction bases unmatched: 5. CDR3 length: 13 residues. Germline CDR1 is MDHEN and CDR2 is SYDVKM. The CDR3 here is CASTPGQVYGYTF. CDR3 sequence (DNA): TGTGCCAGCACCCCGGGACAGGTCTATGGCTACACCTTC.

CDR3 sequence: CASSLTGEGYTF. The CDR3 coding sequence is TGTGCCAGCAGTTTGACAGGGGAAGGCTACACCTTC. V and J are TRBV28 and TRBJ1-2, with TRBD1 identical over 8 bases. The CDR3 has 12 amino acids. V trimming: 3 bases; J trimming: 8 bases; junction bases outside the gene matches: 2. CDR1 is MDHEN, CDR2 SYDVKM, per germline.

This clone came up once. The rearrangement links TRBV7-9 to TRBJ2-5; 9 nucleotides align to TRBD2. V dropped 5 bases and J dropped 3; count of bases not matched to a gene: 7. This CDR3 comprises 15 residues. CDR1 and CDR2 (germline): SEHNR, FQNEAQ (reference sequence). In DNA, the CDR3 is TGTGCCAGCAGCCCACAAATAGCGGGAGAAGAGACCCAGTACTTC. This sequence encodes CASSPQIAGEETQYF.

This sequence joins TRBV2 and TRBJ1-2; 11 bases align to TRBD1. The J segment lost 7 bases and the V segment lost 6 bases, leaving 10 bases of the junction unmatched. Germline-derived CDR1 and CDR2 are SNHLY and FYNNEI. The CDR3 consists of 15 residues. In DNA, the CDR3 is TGTGCCAGCAGCAGAAACCTTGGACAGGGGGCTGGCTACACCTTC. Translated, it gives CASSRNLGQGAGYTF. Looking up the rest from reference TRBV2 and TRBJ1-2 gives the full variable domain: EPEVTQTPSHQVTQMGQEVILRCVPISNHLYFYWYRQILGQKVEFLVSFYNNEISEKSEIFDDQFSVERPDGSNFTLKIRSTKLEDSAMYFCASSRNLGQGAGYTFGSGTRLTVV.

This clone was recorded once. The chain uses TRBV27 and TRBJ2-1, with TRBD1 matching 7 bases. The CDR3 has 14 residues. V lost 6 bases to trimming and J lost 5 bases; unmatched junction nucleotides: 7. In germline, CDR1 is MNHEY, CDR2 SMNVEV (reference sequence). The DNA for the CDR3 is TGTGCCAGCAGCCACAGGGGTCGAAACAATGAGCAGTTCTTC. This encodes CASSHRGRNNEQFF.

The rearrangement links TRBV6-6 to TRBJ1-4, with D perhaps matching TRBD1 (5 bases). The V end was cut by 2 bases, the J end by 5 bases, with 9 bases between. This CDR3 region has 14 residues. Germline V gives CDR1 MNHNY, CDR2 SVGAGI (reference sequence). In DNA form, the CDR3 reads TGTGCCAGCAGTTACGGGGGGGGAAATGAAAAACTGTTTTTT. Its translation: CASSYGGGNEKLFF.

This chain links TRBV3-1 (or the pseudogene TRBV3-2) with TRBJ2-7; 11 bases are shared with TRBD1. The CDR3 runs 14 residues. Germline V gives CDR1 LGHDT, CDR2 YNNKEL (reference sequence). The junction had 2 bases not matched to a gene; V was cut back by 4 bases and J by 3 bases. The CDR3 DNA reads TGTGCCAGCAGCCGGGGGACAGGGGGCTACGAGCAGTACTTC. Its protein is CASSRGTGGYEQYF.

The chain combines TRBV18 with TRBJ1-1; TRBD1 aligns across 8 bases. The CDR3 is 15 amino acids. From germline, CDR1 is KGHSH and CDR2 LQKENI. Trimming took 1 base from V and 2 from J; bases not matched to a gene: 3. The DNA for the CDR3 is TGTGCCAGCTCACCACTGACAGGGGCCAACACTGAAGCTTTCTTT. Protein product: CASSPLTGANTEAFF.

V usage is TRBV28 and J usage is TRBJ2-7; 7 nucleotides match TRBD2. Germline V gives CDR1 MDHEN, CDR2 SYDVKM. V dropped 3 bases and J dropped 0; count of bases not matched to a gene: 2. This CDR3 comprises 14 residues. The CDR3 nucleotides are TGTGCCAGCAGTTTGGCGGGAGACTCCTACGAGCAGTACTTC. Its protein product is CASSLAGDSYEQYF.

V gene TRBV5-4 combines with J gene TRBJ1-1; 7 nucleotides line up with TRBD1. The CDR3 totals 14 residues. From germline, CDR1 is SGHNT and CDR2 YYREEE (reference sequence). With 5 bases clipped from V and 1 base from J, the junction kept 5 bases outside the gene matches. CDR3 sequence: CASRPGTANTEAFF. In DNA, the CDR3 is TGTGCCAGCAGACCCGGGACAGCGAACACTGAAGCTTTCTTT.

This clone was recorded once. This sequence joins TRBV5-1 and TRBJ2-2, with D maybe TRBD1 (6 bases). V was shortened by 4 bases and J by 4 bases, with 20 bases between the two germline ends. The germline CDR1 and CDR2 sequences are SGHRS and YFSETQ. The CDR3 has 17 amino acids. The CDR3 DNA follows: TGCGCCAGCAGCGGGGGCTCCGGGACACGGACCACCGGGGAGCTGTTTTTT. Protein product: CASSGGSGTRTTGELFF.

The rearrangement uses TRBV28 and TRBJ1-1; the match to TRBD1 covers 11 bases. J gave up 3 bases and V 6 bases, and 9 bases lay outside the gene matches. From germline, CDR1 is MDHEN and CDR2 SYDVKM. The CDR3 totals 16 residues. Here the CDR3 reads CASSRAGTGGDTEAFF. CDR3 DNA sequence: TGTGCCAGCAGCAGAGCCGGGACAGGGGGGGACACTGAAGCTTTCTTT.

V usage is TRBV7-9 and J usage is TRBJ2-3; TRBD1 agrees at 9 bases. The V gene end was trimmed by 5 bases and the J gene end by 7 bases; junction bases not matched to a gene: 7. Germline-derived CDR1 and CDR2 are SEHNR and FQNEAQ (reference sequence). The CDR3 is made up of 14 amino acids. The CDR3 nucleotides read TGTGCCAGCAGCCCCGGGACAGGGAGGAATACGCAGTATTTT. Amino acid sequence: CASSPGTGRNTQYF.